This T cell receptor beta chain is drawn from a study of cytomegalovirus exposure and HLA in healthy donors. Whole-study results and caveats: Indistinguishable V segments such as TRBV6-2 and TRBV6-3 were excluded.

Germline V gene sequence: CDR1 LNHDA, CDR2 SQIVND (reference sequence). The CDR3 covers 12 residues. Trimming shortened V by 5 bases and J by 6 bases, and 8 bases separated the two germline ends. PCR involved 60 Vbeta and 13 Jbeta primers. Data came from immunoSEQ multiplex PCR; TCRdb stores just in-frame clones and leaves some out. The table records about 130,000 clones, over 70% of them present only once. Details on this clone: As yet, its antigen is unknown.

J is TRBJ1-5 and V is TRBV19; no firm D call. The TCR originated in a man aged 30 to 39 in good health and CMV-seronegative. The sample was PBMCs. In DNA, the CDR3 is TGTGCCAGTAGTCAGGATATTCAGCCCCAGCATTTT. Encoded protein: CASSQDIQPQHF.